Each of the 26 T cell receptor beta chains below was sequenced from the same sample in a study of blood T cell repertoires in COVID-19. TCRdb keeps only in-frame clones here, not all; method: immunoSEQ multiplex PCR. The data contain about 220,000 clones, 82% of them singletons. The specimen was peripheral blood. These receptors all stem from a woman aged 80 or over with acute or convalescent COVID-19.

The chain carries TRBV28 and TRBJ1-6, with 8 bases fitting TRBD1. The germline CDR1 and CDR2 sequences are MDHEN and SYDVKM. CDR3 size: 16 residues. The V and J ends lost 5 bases and 6 bases, in that order; junction bases with no gene match: 9. CDR3 nucleotide sequence: TGTGCCAGCAGTCCCCTGCGGGGGACAGGTAATTCACCCCTCCACTTT. Protein: CASSPLRGTGNSPLHF.

This sequence joins TRBV11-1 and TRBJ1-1; TRBD1 agrees at 7 bases. This CDR3 contains 14 residues. CDR1 and CDR2 from the germline V gene are SGHAT and FQDESV (reference sequence). Unmatched junction bases numbered 7, after V lost 2 bases and J lost 7 bases. The CDR3 DNA is TGTGCCAGCAGCTTATTACAGGGGACGGATGAAGCTTTCTTT. Protein product: CASSLLQGTDEAFF.

This chain joins TRBV3-1 (or the pseudogene TRBV3-2) and TRBJ1-1; D is unclear. Trimming took 4 bases from V and 3 from J, leaving 9 bases between them. Germline CDR1 LGHDT, CDR2 YNNKEL (reference sequence). The length of the CDR3 is 13 residues. For the CDR3, the DNA is TGTGCCAGCAGCCTCGACATTTACACTGAAGCTTTCTTT. It codes for CASSLDIYTEAFF.

The chain recombines TRBV7-2 with TRBJ2-2; D might be TRBD1 (6 bases). Per the germline V gene, CDR1 is SGHTA and CDR2 is FQGNSA. This CDR3 comprises 15 residues. The V end lost 2 bases, the J end lost 7 bases, and 14 bases lay between the germline ends. The CDR3, as DNA: TGTGCCAGCAGCTTACTGACAGGTCTGGGCGGGGAGCTGTTTTTT. This encodes CASSLLTGLGGELFF.

The chain combines TRBV19 with TRBJ1-1, with a possible D match to TRBD1 (5 bases). There are 12 residues in the CDR3. CDR1 is LNHDA and CDR2 is SQIVND in the germline V gene (reference sequence). Between the trimmed V and J ends, which lost 6 bases and 8 bases, there was a span of 13 bases. The CDR3 reads CASRAGFSEAFF. The DNA for the CDR3 is TGTGCCAGTAGGGCAGGGTTTTCAGAAGCTTTCTTT.

This clone appeared once. The chain recombines TRBV7-2 with TRBJ2-7, with a tentative D call TRBD2 (6 bases). Trimming shortened V by 6 bases and J by 5 bases, and 17 bases separated the two germline ends. CDR3 length equals 14 residues. Germline CDR1 SGHTA, CDR2 FQGNSA. The chain's CDR3 is CASRGGVRTDEQYF. DNA of the CDR3: TGTGCCAGCAGGGGCGGGGTGCGAACAGACGAGCAGTACTTC.

This clone was seen a handful of times. J is TRBJ2-1 and V is TRBV3-1 (or the pseudogene TRBV3-2); TRBD2 agrees at 8 bases. Trimming removed 1 base from V and 4 bases from J; junction bases left unmatched: 9. The germline V gene encodes CDR1 LGHDT and CDR2 YNNKEL (reference sequence). The CDR3 loop spans 17 amino acids. The CDR3 region has the DNA TGTGCCAGCAGCCAAGTGTCCGGCGGGGGGAAGTACAATGAGCAGTTCTTC. This translates into CASSQVSGGGKYNEQFF.

V usage is TRBV19 and J usage is TRBJ1-4; 7 bases fit TRBD1. CDR1 is LNHDA and CDR2 is SQIVND in the germline V gene (reference sequence). Unmatched junction bases numbered 7, after V lost 5 bases and J lost 4 bases. This CDR3 contains 15 residues. The CDR3 DNA reads as TGTGCCAGTAGTCTCGGGACAGCAATTAATGAAAAACTGTTTTTT. It codes for CASSLGTAINEKLFF.

The V call is TRBV7-3, the J call TRBJ2-3; 10 nucleotides align to TRBD2. With V trimmed by 5 bases and J by 7 bases, 18 bases remained unmatched. The CDR3 extends over 18 amino acids. Germline loops: CDR1 SGHTA, CDR2 FQGTGA. The CDR3: CASSPLAVGAGGSNTQYF. The CDR3 DNA reads TGTGCCAGCAGCCCTCTTGCTGTTGGAGCGGGGGGGAGCAATACGCAGTATTTT.

The chain employs TRBV19 and TRBJ2-1, with 9 bases that match TRBD2. V shed 6 bases, J shed 0 bases, and the junction held 15 bases outside the gene matches. There are 19 residues in the CDR3. Germline V gives CDR1 LNHDA, CDR2 SQIVND (reference sequence). The CDR3, as DNA: TGTGCCAGTAGCCTAGGGGGGCTAGCGGGGCGAAGCTCCTACAATGAGCAGTTCTTC. Translation gives CASSLGGLAGRSSYNEQFF.

In DNA form, the CDR3 reads TGTGCCAGCAGCTTAAGACAGGGGGCCCGGGGCTACACCTTC. Encoded protein: CASSLRQGARGYTF. The rearrangement uses TRBV5-8 and TRBJ1-2; 10 nucleotides line up with TRBD1. CDR1 SGHTS and CDR2 YDEGEE come from the germline V gene. The CDR3 is made up of 14 amino acids. The ends lost 2 bases at V and 8 bases at J; junction bases unmatched: 6.

V is TRBV4-1 and J is TRBJ1-4; 7 bases match TRBD1. Per the germline V gene, CDR1 is MGHRA and CDR2 is YSYEKL. CDR3 length equals 15 residues. After removal of 1 base from V and 8 bases from J, the junction contained 7 bases not matched to a gene. CDR3: CASSQADREAEKLFF. CDR3 DNA sequence: TGCGCCAGCAGCCAAGCCGACAGGGAAGCCGAAAAACTGTTTTTT.

V usage is TRBV21-1 and J usage is TRBJ1-1; whether TRBD1, the table's D call, matches the DNA was not checked. TRBV21-1 is shown as a pseudogene. This CDR3 spans 17 amino acids. The CDR3 loop reads CASSIILWDRGHTEAFF. CDR3 nucleotide sequence: TGTGCCAGCAGCATAATTCTTTGGGACAGGGGTCACACTGAAGCTTTCTTT.

There are a few counts of this clone. The CDR3 nucleotides are TGTGCCAGCAGCTTGGAGGCCGGGAGAACAGATACGCAGTATTTT. Protein sequence: CASSLEAGRTDTQYF. The chain joins TRBV5-5 to TRBJ2-3; possibly TRBD2 for D (6 bases). The length of the CDR3 is 15 residues. CDR1 is SGHKS, CDR2 YYEKEE, per germline (reference sequence). V lost 0 bases and J 3 bases, leaving 11 bases between the germline ends.

The rearrangement links TRBV27 to TRBJ1-2, with 9 bases fitting TRBD1. V was clipped by 5 bases and J by 2 bases; unmatched bases: 3. The CDR3 is 14 residues long. CDR1 is MNHEY and CDR2 is SMNVEV in the germline V gene (reference sequence). The CDR3 coding sequence is TGTGCCAGCAGTCCAGACAGGGGGAACTATGGCTACACCTTC. Protein: CASSPDRGNYGYTF.

This clone appeared once. V usage is TRBV7-3 and J usage is TRBJ2-1, with D possibly being TRBD2 (7 bases). The CDR3 loop spans 13 amino acids. V was clipped by 5 bases and J by 8 bases, with 13 bases between them. Germline lookup yields CDR1 SGHTA and CDR2 FQGTGA. The CDR3 loop reads CASSPGGRDEQFF. CDR3 coding DNA: TGTGCCAGCAGCCCGGGGGGCCGTGATGAGCAGTTCTTC. Full variable domain (outside the CDR3, taken from reference TRBV7-3 and TRBJ2-1): GAGVSQTPSNKVTEKGKYVELRCDPISGHTALYWYRQSLGQGPEFLIYFQGTGAADDSGLPNDRFFAVRPEGSVSTLKIQRTERGDSAVYLCASSPGGRDEQFFGPGTRLTVL.

A few counts support this clone. The CDR3 region has the DNA TGTGCCAGTAGTAGGGGACAGGGTATGTATCATCGCTCTGACTATGGCTACACCTTC. Translated: CASSRGQGMYHRSDYGYTF. The chain employs TRBV19 and TRBJ1-2, with TRBD1 matching over 9 bases. CDR3 length equals 19 residues. V shed 4 bases and J 3 bases; nucleotides not matched to a gene: 18. Germline lookup yields CDR1 LNHDA and CDR2 SQIVND (reference sequence).

The chain joins TRBV14 to TRBJ1-1, with D possibly TRBD1 on 6 matching bases. The germline V and J ends were trimmed by 5 bases and 3 bases, with 13 bases remaining between them. Germline V gene data show CDR1 as SGHDN and CDR2 as FVKESK. The CDR3 has 14 amino acids. CDR3 nucleotide sequence: TGTGCCAGCAGCTTGGGCGGGGGCCACACTGAAGCTTTCTTT. Its translation is CASSLGGGHTEAFF. Full variable domain (missing parts from reference TRBV14 and TRBJ1-1): EAGVTQFPSHSVIEKGQTVTLRCDPISGHDNLYWYRRVMGKEIKFLLHFVKESKQDESGMPNNRFLAERTGGTYSTLKVQPAELEDSGVYFCASSLGGGHTEAFFGQGTRLTVV.

This chain links TRBV19 with TRBJ1-1; D is ambiguous. Trimming shortened V by 7 bases and J by 0 bases, and 12 bases separated the two germline ends. CDR1 and CDR2 (germline): LNHDA, SQIVND (reference sequence). This CDR3 region has 14 residues. The CDR3, as DNA: TGTGCCAGTACCCAGATAAACATGAACACTGAAGCTTTCTTT. This sequence encodes CASTQINMNTEAFF.

The rearrangement uses TRBV7-2 and TRBJ2-3; tentatively, D is TRBD2 (6 bases). The CDR3 covers 16 residues. CDR1 is SGHTA, CDR2 FQGNSA, per germline. With 3 bases removed from V and 1 base from J, the gap between germline ends came to 14 bases. The CDR3 DNA sequence: TGTGCCAGCAGCTTTTCGGGGCGCGGGGGCACAGATACGCAGTATTTT. This sequence encodes CASSFSGRGGTDTQYF.

The chain has TRBV19 and TRBJ1-3; 8 nucleotides align to TRBD1. The CDR3 runs to 18 residues. Germline CDR1 reads LNHDA; CDR2 reads SQIVND (reference sequence). V lost 5 bases and J lost 0; bases outside the gene matches: 12. The CDR3 sequence: CASSPRPTGAASGNTIYF. In DNA, the CDR3 is TGTGCCAGTAGTCCCCGGCCGACAGGGGCTGCCTCTGGAAACACCATATATTTT.

In its sample, this clone was seen a few times. This chain joins TRBV5-1 and TRBJ1-6; D unclear. V was pared by 3 bases and J by 8 bases, with 9 bases between. Per the germline V gene, CDR1 is SGHRS and CDR2 is YFSETQ. CDR3 length: 13 residues. The CDR3: CASSSNADSPLHF. Written as DNA, the CDR3 is TGCGCCAGCAGCTCGAACGCGGATTCACCCCTCCACTTT. Using reference TRBV5-1 and TRBJ1-6 for the parts outside the CDR3, the full variable domain is KAGVTQTPRYLIKTRGQQVTLSCSPISGHRSVSWYQQTPGQGLQFLFEYFSETQRNKGNFPGRFSGRQFSNSRSEMNVSTLELGDSALYLCASSSNADSPLHFGNGTRLTVT.

The rearrangement uses TRBV19 and TRBJ2-2; 7 bases fit TRBD2. Unmatched junction bases numbered 13, after V lost 5 bases and J lost 7 bases. The CDR3 has 16 residues. Per germline, CDR1 LNHDA and CDR2 SQIVND (reference sequence). The CDR3 sequence: CASSVPWGGRDGELFF. The DNA for the CDR3 is TGTGCCAGTAGTGTCCCCTGGGGGGGTCGTGACGGGGAGCTGTTTTTT.

This chain joins TRBV18 and TRBJ1-2; TRBD1 might be the D (5 bases). The V end was cut by 4 bases, the J end by 4 bases, with 22 bases between. This CDR3 has 17 amino acids. Germline V lookup: CDR1 KGHSH, CDR2 LQKENI. The CDR3 sequence is CASSLGSLDGQSYGYTF. The CDR3 coding sequence is TGTGCCAGCTCACTTGGATCACTTGACGGACAAAGCTATGGCTACACCTTC.

The chain employs TRBV7-2 and TRBJ2-1; 8 bases map to TRBD2. The germline gives CDR1 SGHTA, CDR2 FQGNSA. The CDR3 has 15 amino acids. The V and J ends lost 5 bases and 0 bases, in that order; junction bases with no gene match: 3. The CDR3 region has the DNA TGTGCCAGCAGCATCGGGGGGGCCTCCTACAATGAGCAGTTCTTC. Residues: CASSIGGASYNEQFF.

The CDR3 bases are TGTGCCAGCAACCCGACAGGGGAAGTTGAAAAACTGTTTTTT. This sequence encodes CASNPTGEVEKLFF. The chain recombines TRBV6-5 with TRBJ1-4, with 8 bases lining up with TRBD1. In germline, CDR1 is MNHEY, CDR2 SVGAGI. V gave up 7 bases and J gave up 7 bases; unmatched junction bases: 8. The CDR3 has 14 amino acids.